These T cell receptor beta chains were read from a single sample in a study of monozygotic twins with inflammatory bowel disease. Using the 5' RACE reads, TCRdb records one entry per CDR3 protein without DNA. In total, the table holds around 97,000 distinct CDR3 sequences. Sequencing was carried out using blood. Receptors originate from a human donor with ulcerative colitis or Crohn's disease, or a healthy co-twin of an affected twin (not recorded which). CDR3s include the opening cysteine and the closing phenylalanine or tryptophan.

cdr3_aa: CSVTSGSYNEQFF
j_call: TRBJ2-1
v_call: TRBV29-1
cdr3_length: 13

cdr3_aa: CASSLVLTVEQFF
j_call: TRBJ2-1
v_call: TRBV11-2
cdr3_length: 13

cdr3_aa: CASRRGGVEQFF
j_call: TRBJ2-1
v_call: TRBV7-2
cdr3_length: 12

cdr3_aa: CSVLPWNTEAFF
j_call: TRBJ1-1
v_call: TRBV29-1
cdr3_length: 12

cdr3_aa: CASSLYSTGELFF
j_call: TRBJ2-2
v_call: TRBV27
cdr3_length: 13

cdr3_aa: CASKHAQANHNEQFF
j_call: TRBJ2-1
v_call: TRBV11-3
cdr3_length: 15

cdr3_aa: CASSLSQGPMNTEAFF
j_call: TRBJ1-1
v_call: TRBV7-9
cdr3_length: 16

cdr3_aa: CASSSRNSRNSPLHF
j_call: TRBJ1-6
v_call: TRBV5-1
cdr3_length: 15

cdr3_aa: CASSFRQGVGYTF
j_call: TRBJ1-2
v_call: TRBV28
cdr3_length: 13

cdr3_aa: CSARTGGRQPQHF
j_call: TRBJ1-5
v_call: TRBV20-1
cdr3_length: 13

cdr3_aa: CASRTSSYNEQFF
j_call: TRBJ2-1
v_call: TRBV7-2
cdr3_length: 13

cdr3_aa: CSVQGGTDTQYF
j_call: TRBJ2-3
v_call: TRBV20-1
cdr3_length: 12

cdr3_aa: CASSLRAAAYEQYF
j_call: TRBJ2-7
v_call: TRBV12-3/TRBV12-4
cdr3_length: 14

cdr3_aa: CSAVVRETQYF
j_call: TRBJ2-5
v_call: TRBV20-1
cdr3_length: 11

cdr3_aa: CASSLGGNMNTEAFF
j_call: TRBJ1-1
v_call: TRBV5-1
cdr3_length: 15

cdr3_aa: CASRRTGVLRGTQYF
j_call: TRBJ2-5
v_call: TRBV19
cdr3_length: 15

cdr3_aa: CASSFSKAGDPYEQYF
j_call: TRBJ2-7
v_call: TRBV28
cdr3_length: 16

cdr3_aa: CATSLRDTETQYF
j_call: TRBJ2-5
v_call: TRBV27
cdr3_length: 13

cdr3_aa: CASSLEGQIYNEQFF
j_call: TRBJ2-1
v_call: TRBV5-1
cdr3_length: 15

cdr3_aa: CASSPVTGANSPLHF
j_call: TRBJ1-6
v_call: TRBV18
cdr3_length: 15

cdr3_aa: CASSTETGGNEQYF
j_call: TRBJ2-7
v_call: TRBV7-2
cdr3_length: 14

cdr3_aa: CSARPGAYEQYF
j_call: TRBJ2-7
v_call: TRBV20-1
cdr3_length: 12

cdr3_aa: CASSLKASYEQYF
j_call: TRBJ2-7
v_call: TRBV27
cdr3_length: 13

cdr3_aa: CASSLGTRAEQYF
j_call: TRBJ2-7
v_call: TRBV7-9
cdr3_length: 13

cdr3_aa: CASSVASSLSYEQYF
j_call: TRBJ2-7
v_call: TRBV9
cdr3_length: 15

cdr3_aa: CASSFKLAGESYNEQFF
j_call: TRBJ2-1
v_call: TRBV5-1
cdr3_length: 17

cdr3_aa: CASSLGTTSYEQYF
j_call: TRBJ2-7
v_call: TRBV12-3/TRBV12-4
cdr3_length: 14

cdr3_aa: CASSFLIGSNQPQHF
j_call: TRBJ1-5
v_call: TRBV28
cdr3_length: 15

cdr3_aa: CASSYETSGGPFSYEQYF
j_call: TRBJ2-7
v_call: TRBV7-8
cdr3_length: 18

cdr3_aa: CASSPRASGANVLTF
j_call: TRBJ2-6
v_call: TRBV19
cdr3_length: 15

cdr3_aa: CASSSQGVGSPLHF
j_call: TRBJ1-6
v_call: TRBV5-1
cdr3_length: 14

cdr3_aa: CSAIEVLKETQYF
j_call: TRBJ2-5
v_call: TRBV20-1
cdr3_length: 13

cdr3_aa: CASSLSQREVGELFF
j_call: TRBJ2-2
v_call: TRBV5-1
cdr3_length: 15

cdr3_aa: CASSLVRGTEAFF
j_call: TRBJ1-1
v_call: TRBV7-2
cdr3_length: 13

cdr3_aa: CASSRTSGSSYNEQFF
j_call: TRBJ2-1
v_call: TRBV27
cdr3_length: 16

cdr3_aa: CASSLRRGFGGYTF
j_call: TRBJ1-2
v_call: TRBV12-3/TRBV12-4
cdr3_length: 14

cdr3_aa: CASSQSRGQGYEQYF
j_call: TRBJ2-7
v_call: TRBV23-1
cdr3_length: 15

cdr3_aa: CASRGDRGQETQYF
j_call: TRBJ2-5
v_call: TRBV2
cdr3_length: 14

cdr3_aa: CASSQGASSNQPQHF
j_call: TRBJ1-5
v_call: TRBV28
cdr3_length: 15

cdr3_aa: CSATHSPGVVTYEQYF
j_call: TRBJ2-7
v_call: TRBV20-1
cdr3_length: 16

cdr3_aa: CASSPRGRSEAFF
j_call: TRBJ1-1
v_call: TRBV12-3/TRBV12-4
cdr3_length: 13

cdr3_aa: CSVWKGQVNGYTF
j_call: TRBJ1-2
v_call: TRBV29-1
cdr3_length: 13

cdr3_aa: CSVGQAADTQYF
j_call: TRBJ2-3
v_call: TRBV29-1
cdr3_length: 12

cdr3_aa: CASSVGQSSYNEQFF
j_call: TRBJ2-1
v_call: TRBV9
cdr3_length: 15

cdr3_aa: CASSYPGEQFF
j_call: TRBJ2-1
v_call: TRBV6-2/TRBV6-3
cdr3_length: 11

cdr3_aa: CASSVGTSGRTDTQYF
j_call: TRBJ2-3
v_call: TRBV9
cdr3_length: 16

cdr3_aa: CASSSGPLTDTQYF
j_call: TRBJ2-3
v_call: TRBV12-3/TRBV12-4
cdr3_length: 14

cdr3_aa: CASQIGLTHADEQFF
j_call: TRBJ2-1
v_call: TRBV7-9
cdr3_length: 15

cdr3_aa: CASSPTGEIGYTF
j_call: TRBJ1-2
v_call: TRBV18
cdr3_length: 13

cdr3_aa: CASSLRTRWAYGDTQYF
j_call: TRBJ2-3
v_call: TRBV7-9
cdr3_length: 17

cdr3_aa: CASSATFGEQYF
j_call: TRBJ2-7
v_call: TRBV11-3
cdr3_length: 12

cdr3_aa: CASRLDSSSNQPQHF
j_call: TRBJ1-5
v_call: TRBV6-1
cdr3_length: 15

cdr3_aa: CASSLTLGTGELFF
j_call: TRBJ2-2
v_call: TRBV27
cdr3_length: 14